This passage covers 18 T cell receptor beta chains from one sample sequenced in a study of shared clonotypes between healthy human individuals. Data came from immunoSEQ multiplex PCR; TCRdb stores just in-frame clones and leaves some out. This sample has millions of clones; 85% to 95% occur once, and the top ten carry 0.1% to 0.15%. Sequencing used naive CD4+ T cells sorted from blood. The subset is: CD45RA+ positively selected. The receptors originated from a man aged 18 to 29 in good health.

The rearrangement links TRBV11-3 to TRBJ1-3; D uncertain. The CDR3 is 15 residues long. Per the germline V gene, CDR1 is SGHNT and CDR2 is YENEEA. Deletions cut 4 bases from V and 4 bases from J, with 14 bases between. The CDR3 DNA reads TGTGCCAGCAGCTCCGACATGAGCGGGGGAAACACCATATATTTT. Amino acids: CASSSDMSGGNTIYF.

This rearrangement joins TRBV9 to TRBJ2-2, with 10 positions matching TRBD1. Trimming cost V 0 bases and J 6 bases; bases outside gene matches: 8. CDR3 length: 17 amino acids. Germline V lookup: CDR1 SGDLS, CDR2 YYNGEE. CDR3 sequence (DNA): TGTGCCAGCAGCGTAGAGGGGGGACAGGGGATCCCCGGGGAGCTGTTTTTT. It specifies CASSVEGGQGIPGELFF.

On this clone: In the same sample, other DNA sequences code for this CDR3. The genes are TRBV5-1 and TRBJ1-1; 9 nucleotides line up with TRBD1. There are 14 residues in the CDR3. Germline trimming cut 0 bases from V and 5 bases from J; bases unmatched to any gene: 2. Germline V gene sequence: CDR1 SGHRS, CDR2 YFSETQ. Written as DNA, the CDR3 is TGCGCCAGCAGCTTGGCTGACAGGGGGACTGAAGCTTTCTTT. Translated: CASSLADRGTEAFF.

The chain employs TRBV10-1 and TRBJ1-1, with D perhaps matching TRBD1 (6 bases). Trimming left V 4 bases short and J 3 bases short, with 9 bases between. The germline CDR1 and CDR2 sequences are WNHNN and SYGVQD (reference sequence). This CDR3 spans 13 amino acids. The CDR3 is CASSGQADTEAFF. As DNA, the CDR3 is TGCGCCAGCAGTGGACAGGCGGACACTGAAGCTTTCTTT.

The chain is built from TRBV7-9 and TRBJ2-3, with 9 bases identical to TRBD1. CDR1 is SEHNR, CDR2 FQNEAQ, per germline (reference sequence). The CDR3 has 16 amino acids. V trimming: 5 bases; J trimming: 4 bases; junction bases outside the gene matches: 10. CDR3 in DNA: TGTGCCAGCAGCGCCGTCTCCGGGACAGGGTCAGATACGCAGTATTTT. The encoded protein is CASSAVSGTGSDTQYF.

As for this clone: The same CDR3 is also encoded by other DNA sequences in this sample. The genes are TRBV7-2 and TRBJ2-1, with 7 bases that match TRBD1. The germline CDR1 and CDR2 sequences are SGHTA and FQGNSA. The trim removed 1 base at V and 1 base at J, leaving 1 base unmatched. This CDR3 is 15 amino acids long. The CDR3 spells CASSLVGQSYNEQFF. Written as DNA, the CDR3 is TGTGCCAGCAGCTTAGTGGGACAGTCCTACAATGAGCAGTTCTTC.

The chain joins TRBV28 to TRBJ1-5, with 10 nucleotides matching TRBD1. The length of the CDR3 is 15 residues. The ends lost 3 bases at V and 8 bases at J; junction bases unmatched: 7. Germline V gives CDR1 MDHEN, CDR2 SYDVKM. The CDR3 nucleotides read TGTGCCAGCAGTTTGGACAGGGGGAAACGTAAGCCCCAGCATTTT. It translates to CASSLDRGKRKPQHF.

The gene calls are TRBV7-8 and TRBJ2-7; 13 bases match TRBD2. This CDR3 contains 15 residues. V shed 5 bases, J shed 5 bases, and the junction held 6 bases outside the gene matches. Germline assignment: CDR1 SGHVS and CDR2 FQNEAQ. As DNA, the CDR3 is TGTGCCAGCAGCGCGGGACTAGCGGGAACCCACGAGCAGTACTTC. As protein: CASSAGLAGTHEQYF.

Comment on this clone: One end of the junction is discordant with germline, which a read error may explain. This chain connects TRBV5-1 to TRBJ1-1; no definite D call. The V gene's germline CDR1 is SGHRS and CDR2 YFSETQ. The CDR3 length is 16 residues. CDR3 sequence reads: CASSLAVGVMNTGAFF. Written as DNA, the CDR3 is TGCGCCAGCAGCTTGGCCGTGGGTGTGATGAACACTGGAGCTTTCTTT.

The V call is TRBV7-2, the J call TRBJ2-7; 9 bases map to TRBD2. The CDR3 is 16 residues long. Germline-derived CDR1 and CDR2 are SGHTA and FQGNSA. V was clipped by 1 base and J by 2 bases; unmatched bases: 6. The CDR3 nucleotides read TGTGCCAGCAGCTTAGGGGTGCTAGCGGGAACCTACGAGCAGTACTTC. Translation gives CASSLGVLAGTYEQYF.

Of note for this clone: The sample contains more than one DNA sequence encoding this CDR3. DNA of the CDR3: TGTGCCAGCAGCGTAGTAGGCGGGGCGGCCTACAATGAGCAGTTCTTC. Translating it yields CASSVVGGAAYNEQFF. The genes are TRBV9 and TRBJ2-1; tentatively, D is TRBD2 (6 bases). This CDR3 has 16 residues. V gave up 0 bases and J gave up 2 bases, with 12 bases separating them. Germline V gene lookup returns CDR1 SGDLS and CDR2 YYNGEE.

This clone was found a few times. Here the CDR3 DNA reads TGTGCCAGCAGCGCAACTACCGGGACTAGCGGGAGAGATACGCAGTATTTT. This gives the protein CASSATTGTSGRDTQYF. The chain couples TRBV9 to TRBJ2-3; 14 bases are a match to TRBD2. CDR3 size: 17 residues. Germline CDR1 SGDLS, CDR2 YYNGEE. V lost 3 bases to trimming and J lost 5 bases; unmatched junction nucleotides: 8.

This clone was recorded only once. The chain has TRBV6-4 and TRBJ2-7; a possible D gene is TRBD1 (6 bases). Germline V gene sequence: CDR1 MRHNA, CDR2 SNTAGT. CDR3 length equals 15 residues. The V gene lost 10 bases and the J gene lost 1 base, with 20 bases spanning the gap. The CDR3 loop reads CAIYRDNDMSYEQYF. CDR3 in DNA: TGTGCCATCTATAGGGACAATGATATGTCCTACGAGCAGTACTTC.

This chain joins TRBV30 and TRBJ2-7; possibly TRBD1 for D (6 bases). This CDR3 has 12 residues. Trimming removed 4 bases at V and 7 bases at J, with 14 bases between. The germline CDR1 and CDR2 sequences are GTSNPN and SVGIG (reference sequence). CDR3 coding DNA: TGTGCCTGGACCCCAGGGGCGCGGGAGCAGTACTTC. Translation: CAWTPGAREQYF.

The V call is TRBV29-1, the J call TRBJ2-3, with a tentative D call TRBD1 (6 bases). CDR1 and CDR2 (germline): SQVTM, ANQGSEA. The CDR3 length is 12 residues. Trimming took off 8 bases at V and 1 base at J, with 10 bases between the two ends. The CDR3 here is CSLEGGTDTQYF. In nucleotides, the CDR3 is TGCAGCCTCGAGGGGGGCACAGATACGCAGTATTTT.

J is TRBJ2-5 and V is TRBV6-5; 7 bases match TRBD2. CDR3 length: 14 amino acids. V lost 4 bases and J lost 2; bases outside the gene matches: 4. From germline, CDR1 is MNHEY and CDR2 SVGAGI. CDR3 sequence: CASSWGRGQETQYF. For the CDR3, the DNA is TGTGCCAGCAGTTGGGGGAGGGGTCAAGAGACCCAGTACTTC.

The chain carries TRBV28 and TRBJ1-5; D is possibly TRBD1 (6 bases). CDR1 is MDHEN and CDR2 is SYDVKM in the germline V gene. Trimming took 4 bases from V and 9 from J, leaving 19 bases between them. The CDR3 extends over 15 amino acids. This CDR3 reads CASSWGRGRSGPQHF. The CDR3 nucleotides read TGTGCCAGCAGTTGGGGGCGGGGTCGCTCGGGGCCCCAGCATTTT.

Concerning this clone: The junction departs from the called germline gene at one end, perhaps through a read error. This rearrangement joins TRBV10-3 to TRBJ2-3; D is ambiguous. The CDR3 loop spans 13 amino acids. Germline CDR1 is ENHRY and CDR2 is SYGVKD. The CDR3 loop is CAIGDWSTDTQYF. DNA for the CDR3: TGTGCCATCGGTGATTGGAGTACAGATACGCAGTATTTT.